This note documents a single T cell receptor beta chain sequence. The table lists this clonotype with many counts. The antigen it recognizes is unknown. No per-base quality is available; no much larger clone lies one base away. CDR3 length: 16 amino acids, cysteine to phenylalanine. Just the 48-base CDR3 DNA is kept, in frame starting at base 1. Via the germline V gene (reference sequence), CDR1 is DFQATT and CDR2 SNEGSKA. Germline trimming: 3 bases from V, 2 bases from J; junction bases outside gene matches: 11. These data are taken from a study of neurological immune-mediated disorders (dated by TCRdb to between 2018 and 2020). Some background on the complete study: Peripheral blood TCR-beta repertoires from patients with HTLV-I-associated myelopathy (HAM/TSP), patients with multiple sclerosis, and healthy controls were compared in the study using UMI-based sequencing. Alongside PBMC samples, the set of about 100 TCR-beta libraries contained longitudinal samples, technical triplicates, and paired CD4+ and CD8+ T-cell subsets that had been sorted. The cohort was made up of 60 to 75 subjects, consisting of around 14 HAM/TSP patients, approximately 35 multiple sclerosis patients and around 20 healthy controls. Beyond this particular receptor, the publication reports: The highest TCR clonal expansion was observed in HAM/TSP patients, whereas the lowest was observed in MS patients, even when compared with healthy controls. No identical CDR3 amino acid sequences were shared among expanded clones across subjects, suggesting private TCR-beta repertoires in all groups.

cDNA was synthesized by template-switch 5'RACE using a primer with a 10-nucleotide random unique molecular identifier that tagged each TCR transcript. Every sequencing run covered 15-18 subjects and yielded more than 180 million TCR-beta sequences. The RNeasy kit was used for extraction of total RNA. The KAPA Real-time Library Amplification kit was used to amplify TCR-beta VDJ regions with primers for the TCR constant region and the 5'RACE anchor. Sample indexes and Illumina adaptors were added in a first PCR, and a second PCR then increased library yield. After Ampure bead purification, the roughly 650 bp TCR product was size-selected on a 2% E-gel SizeSelection system. Before pooling, libraries had their quality checked on a Bioanalyzer, their concentration measured with Qubit, and their quantity determined with the Kapa Library Quantification kit. Libraries were sequenced paired-end 2 x 150 bp on an Illumina HiSeq 2500. To increase sequence diversity, about 25-31% phiX was spiked into each library pool. The paper's processing steps were these. The UMI-based MiGEC pipeline processed quality-filtered reads and removed over 80% of raw TCR sequences during error correction. VDJ genes were aligned to IMGT germline references, and clonotypes were defined by unique CDR3 amino acid sequence plus V-J genes. Clonal expansion, Shannon diversity and CDR3 relatedness (CalcPairwiseDistances, ClusterSamples) were evaluated with VDJtools, and phylogenetic trees were built with CLCbio workbench. Clones with at least 8 unique UMIs were defined as expanded, with this threshold being based on coefficient-of-variation modelling across technical triplicates. TCRdb reran the public reads through fastp at Q25 and MiXCR, keeping productive beta chains. Every CDR3 protein is listed once, alongside the most common genes and DNA of its rows. Clone size and V and J calls follow TCRdb, not the original study. The sample includes more than 70,000 distinct CDR3 sequences, with under 20% observed a single time. The ten largest clones take up less than 20% of the sample.

Healthy controls were blood bank volunteers in Maryland, USA. Unsorted PBMC libraries were generated from 2 million PBMCs stored in RNAlater at -80 °C until RNA extraction. Peripheral blood underwent Ficoll-Hypaque density gradient centrifugation to isolate PBMCs, which were then cryopreserved in liquid nitrogen. The sample consisted of PBMCs. In this chain, TRBV20-1 is recombined with TRBJ2-3; TRBD1 aligns with 7 central bases. This clonotype was sampled from a woman between 40 and 55 years old in good health. The CDR3 here reads CSASVNTGATTDTQYF. DNA sequence: TGCAGTGCTAGCGTTAACACAGGGGCTACCACAGATACGCAGTATTTT.